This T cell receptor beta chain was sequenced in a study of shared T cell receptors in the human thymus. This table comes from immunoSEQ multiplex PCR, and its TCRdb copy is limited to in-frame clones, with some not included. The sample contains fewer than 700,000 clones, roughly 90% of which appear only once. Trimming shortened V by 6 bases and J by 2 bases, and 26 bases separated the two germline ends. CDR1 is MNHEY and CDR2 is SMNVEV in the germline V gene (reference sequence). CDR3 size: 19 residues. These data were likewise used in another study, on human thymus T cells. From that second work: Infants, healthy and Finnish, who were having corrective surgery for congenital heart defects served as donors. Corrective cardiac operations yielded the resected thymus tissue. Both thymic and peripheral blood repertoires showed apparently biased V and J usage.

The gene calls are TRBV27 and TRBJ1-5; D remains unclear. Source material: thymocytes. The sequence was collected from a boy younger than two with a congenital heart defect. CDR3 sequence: CASRHLGGTGGEGNQPQHF. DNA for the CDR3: TGTGCCAGCAGACATCTAGGCGGCACGGGTGGAGAGGGCAATCAGCCCCAGCATTTT.